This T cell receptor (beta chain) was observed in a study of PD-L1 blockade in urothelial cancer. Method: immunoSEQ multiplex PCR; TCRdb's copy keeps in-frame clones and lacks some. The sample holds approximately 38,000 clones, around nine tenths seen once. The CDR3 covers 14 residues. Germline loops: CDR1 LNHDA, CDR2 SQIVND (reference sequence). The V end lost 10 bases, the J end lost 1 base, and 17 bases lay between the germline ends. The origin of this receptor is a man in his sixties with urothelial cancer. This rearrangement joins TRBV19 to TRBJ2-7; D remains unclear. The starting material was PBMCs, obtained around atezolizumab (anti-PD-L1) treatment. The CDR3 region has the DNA TGTGCCACGTCCCTCGGCAGGCTATCCTACGAGCAGTACTTC. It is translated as CATSLGRLSYEQYF. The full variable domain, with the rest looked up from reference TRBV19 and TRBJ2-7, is DGGITQSPKYLFRKEGQNVTLSCEQNLNHDAMYWYRQDPGQGLRLIYYSQIVNDFQKGDIAEGYSVSREKKESFPLTVTSAQKNPTAFYLCATSLGRLSYEQYFGPGTRLTVT.